This T cell receptor beta chain stems from a study of T cell changes during pregnancy in multiple sclerosis. Repertoires were generated with immunoSEQ multiplex PCR, while TCRdb's copy carries only in-frame clones and drops some. This sample carries tens of thousands of clones, about nine tenths of them seen once, and the ten largest clones take roughly 2.5%. CDR1 and CDR2 (germline): SGHDT, YYEEEE. This CDR3 has 16 amino acids. Trimming left V 4 bases short and J 5 bases short, with 21 bases between. The sample here was peripheral blood, taken in the second trimester of pregnancy. The chain recombines TRBV5-6 with TRBJ1-1; tentatively, D is TRBD1 (5 bases). The clonotype was recovered from a female donor in good health, enrolled as a control in a pregnancy study. The CDR3 is CASSPLGLGGRTEAFF. As DNA, the CDR3 is TGTGCCAGCAGCCCCCTAGGTTTGGGGGGTCGGACTGAAGCTTTCTTT.